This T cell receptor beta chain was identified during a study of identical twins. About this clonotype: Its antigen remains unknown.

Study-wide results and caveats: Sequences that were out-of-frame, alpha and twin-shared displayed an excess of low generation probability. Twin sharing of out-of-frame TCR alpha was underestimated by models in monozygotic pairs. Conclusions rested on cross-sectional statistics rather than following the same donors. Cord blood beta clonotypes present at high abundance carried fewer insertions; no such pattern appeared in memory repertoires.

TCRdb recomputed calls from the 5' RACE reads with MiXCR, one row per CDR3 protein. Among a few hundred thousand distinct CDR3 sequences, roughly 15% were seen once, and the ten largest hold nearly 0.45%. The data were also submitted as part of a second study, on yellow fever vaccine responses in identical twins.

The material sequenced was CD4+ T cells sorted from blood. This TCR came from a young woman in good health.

The CDR3 region has the DNA TGTGCCAGCAGCTTGAGAGGCTGGAACACTGAAGCTTTCTTT. This codes for CASSLRGWNTEAFF. The chain is built from TRBV5-6 and TRBJ1-1; D ambiguous. The V and J ends lost 1 base and 1 base respectively, with 8 bases between them. Germline V gives CDR1 SGHDT, CDR2 YYEEEE. The CDR3 totals 14 residues.